This paragraph covers one TCR beta chain sequence. Its antigen is as yet unknown. Ophthalmopathy in the patients scored at least 3 on Clinical Activity Score and at least 4 on NOSPECS grade, lasting under 3 months. Amplified TCR beta CDR3 regions derived from RNA transcripts. The HTBI primer set drove a first-round RT-PCR of the TCR CDR3. MiXCR, applied by TCRdb to the multiplex PCR reads, yields one record per CDR3 protein. The sample has hundreds of thousands of distinct CDR3 sequences, 15% to 20% seen once. The CDR3 totals 17 residues. V gave up 2 bases and J gave up 6 bases, with 20 bases separating them. The V gene's germline CDR1 is SEHNR and CDR2 FQNEAQ (reference sequence). The data originate from a study of T cells in Graves' hyperthyroidism and ophthalmopathy. For the study at large: Peripheral blood samples were taken at initial diagnosis, prior to any treatment. Study outcomes and limitations: In simple terms, a model built on 13 V-J features told ophthalmopathy apart from stable hyperthyroidism.

This receptor was taken from a man in his forties with Graves' ophthalmopathy. Sample: blood. The J gene is TRBJ2-1, the V gene TRBV7-9; a possible D gene is TRBD2 (5 bases). In nucleotides, the CDR3 is TGTGCCAGCAGCTTATACGCCACGGCGGGTCGGGGCAATGAGCAGTTCTTC. Protein sequence: CASSLYATAGRGNEQFF.